Presented here are 17 T cell receptor beta chains from one specimen sequenced in a study of a mutant IDH1 vaccine in newly diagnosed glioma. As to time point: week 11, during vaccination. Every vaccine dose comprised 300 ug of mutant IDH1 20-mer peptide plus topical imiquimod. Method: immunoSEQ multiplex PCR; TCRdb's copy keeps in-frame clones and lacks some. Here the sample spans around 41,000 clones, around 84% being singletons. These receptors' targets are unknown. The specimen comprised PBMCs, sampled from a glioma patient whose treatment included an IDH1 peptide vaccine. The origin of the receptors is a man aged 35-49 years with glioma.

CDR3 loop: CASSRDSGEPQHF. In DNA, the CDR3 is TGTGCCAGCAGCCGGGACTCTGGGGAGCCCCAGCATTTT. The chain joins TRBV11-2 to TRBJ1-5, with a possible D match to TRBD1 (5 bases). This CDR3 region has 13 residues. From germline, CDR1 is SGHAT and CDR2 FQNNGV. Trimming removed 5 bases from V and 8 bases from J, with 13 bases in between.

The gene calls are TRBV18 and TRBJ2-1; D is tentatively TRBD1 or TRBD2 (6 bases each). The V and J ends lost 8 bases and 3 bases respectively, with 17 bases between them. The germline gives CDR1 KGHSH, CDR2 LQKENI. The CDR3 spans 15 residues. DNA of the CDR3: TGTGCCAGCCTCCCGGGGGCGGGGCTCTACAATGAGCAGTTCTTC. Encoded protein: CASLPGAGLYNEQFF.

This clone was counted a single time. V is TRBV6-5 and J is TRBJ2-7; 9 bases are shared with TRBD2. The CDR3 is made up of 16 amino acids. Trimming at V came to 4 bases and at J to 0 bases, leaving 7 bases not matched to a gene. Germline CDR1 and CDR2: MNHEY and SVGAGI. In nucleotides, the CDR3 is TGTGCCAGCAGTTTCCTAGCGGGAAGAAGCTCCTACGAGCAGTACTTC. Translated, it gives CASSFLAGRSSYEQYF.

The rearrangement links TRBV5-1 to TRBJ2-7, with TRBD2 identical over 14 bases. The CDR3 has 15 amino acids. The germline V gene has CDR1 SGHRS and CDR2 YFSETQ. V dropped 3 bases and J dropped 6; count of bases not matched to a gene: 5. CDR3 protein: CASSSRGTSGSEQYF. The CDR3 DNA reads TGCGCCAGCAGCTCCCGAGGGACTAGCGGGAGCGAGCAGTACTTC.

The chain uses TRBV5-1 and TRBJ2-5; D may match TRBD1 or TRBD2 (5 bases each). The CDR3 spans 14 residues. CDR1 is SGHRS and CDR2 is YFSETQ in the germline V gene. V lost 2 bases and J 5 bases, leaving 13 bases between the germline ends. The CDR3 loop reads CASSFYGGYETQYF. CDR3 DNA: TGCGCCAGCAGCTTTTATGGGGGTTACGAGACCCAGTACTTC. Drawing the rest from reference TRBV5-1 and TRBJ2-5, the complete variable domain is KAGVTQTPRYLIKTRGQQVTLSCSPISGHRSVSWYQQTPGQGLQFLFEYFSETQRNKGNFPGRFSGRQFSNSRSEMNVSTLELGDSALYLCASSFYGGYETQYFGPGTRLLVL.

The chain uses TRBV19 and TRBJ1-1; perhaps TRBD1 as D (5 bases). The germline V and J ends were trimmed by 6 bases and 4 bases, with 12 bases remaining between them. The CDR3 length is 13 residues. CDR1 and CDR2 from the germline V gene are LNHDA and SQIVND (reference sequence). CDR3 sequence: CASSEAGVTEAFF. The CDR3 DNA follows: TGTGCCAGTAGCGAGGCGGGGGTCACTGAAGCTTTCTTT.

The rearrangement links TRBV7-9 to TRBJ2-3; no firm D call. Trimming removed 3 bases from V and 5 bases from J, with 3 bases in between. CDR1 and CDR2 (germline): SEHNR, FQNEAQ (reference sequence). The CDR3 loop spans 11 amino acids. CDR3 sequence reads: CASSFLDTQYF. The CDR3, as DNA: TGTGCCAGCAGCTTTTTAGATACGCAGTATTTT.

V and J are TRBV6-1 and TRBJ1-1; D is ambiguous. Trimming shortened V by 0 bases and J by 6 bases, and 14 bases separated the two germline ends. The CDR3 is 15 residues long. Germline lookup yields CDR1 MNHNS and CDR2 SASEGT. Written as DNA, the CDR3 is TGTGCCAGCAGTGAAGCATGGGCGACTAATGCTGAAGCTTTCTTT. As protein: CASSEAWATNAEAFF.

The rearrangement joins TRBV10-3 to TRBJ2-5, with a possible D match to TRBD1 (5 bases). CDR3 size: 12 residues. Germline CDR1 and CDR2: ENHRY and SYGVKD. The ends were cut back, 8 bases at V and 5 bases at J, with 12 bases in the middle. CDR3 in DNA: TGTGCCATCGGTAGGGGTAGCGAGACCCAGTACTTC. Protein product: CAIGRGSETQYF.

V is TRBV11-1 and J is TRBJ2-7; 7 bases align to TRBD1. This CDR3 comprises 13 residues. The V segment lost 5 bases and the J segment 2 bases; nucleotides outside the gene matches: 3. Germline values: CDR1 SGHAT, CDR2 FQDESV (reference sequence). CDR3 in DNA: TGTGCCAGCAGCCGGACAGGAACCTACGAGCAGTACTTC. Encoded protein: CASSRTGTYEQYF.

The chain has TRBV15 and TRBJ2-6; D gene unclear. V lost 4 bases to trimming and J lost 4 bases, with 2 bases between them. The CDR3 length is 12 residues. Germline CDR1 and CDR2: LNHNV and YYDKDF (reference sequence). The CDR3 spells CATSKGANVLTF. CDR3 nucleotides: TGTGCCACCAGCAAGGGGGCCAACGTCCTGACTTTC.

V gene TRBV10-1 combines with J gene TRBJ2-2, with 9 bases identical to TRBD2. The V gene end was trimmed by 2 bases and the J gene end by 10 bases; junction bases not matched to a gene: 11. The length of the CDR3 is 16 residues. The V gene's germline CDR1 is WNHNN and CDR2 SYGVQD (reference sequence). CDR3 bases: TGCGCCAGCAGTGAGACCTTAGCGGGAGCGCTGACGGAGCTGTTTTTT. Protein: CASSETLAGALTELFF.

This sequence joins TRBV11-1 and TRBJ2-5; D call uncertain. With 1 base removed from V and 1 base from J, the gap between germline ends came to 10 bases. Germline CDR1 reads SGHAT; CDR2 reads FQDESV (reference sequence). The CDR3 spans 15 residues. In DNA, the CDR3 is TGTGCCAGCAGCTTAGGGGTCGCGGTCCAAGAGACCCAGTACTTC. As protein: CASSLGVAVQETQYF.

The J gene is TRBJ1-4, the V gene TRBV27; 11 bases are a match to TRBD1. Germline assignment: CDR1 MNHEY and CDR2 SMNVEV (reference sequence). This CDR3 has 15 amino acids. The trim removed 4 bases at V and 6 bases at J, leaving 4 bases unmatched. The CDR3 DNA follows: TGTGCCAGCAGTTCCTGGACAGGGGGCGATGAAAAACTGTTTTTT. Encoded protein: CASSSWTGGDEKLFF.

This chain uses TRBV5-8 with TRBJ1-1; D not resolved. The CDR3 extends over 13 amino acids. Trimming stripped 4 bases from V and 3 bases from J, with 10 bases between. The germline V gene encodes CDR1 SGHTS and CDR2 YDEGEE. The CDR3 bases are TGTGCCAGCAGCGCCAACAGAGACACTGAAGCTTTCTTT. This translates into CASSANRDTEAFF.

The chain combines TRBV7-9 with TRBJ1-2, with 7 bases that match TRBD1. From germline, CDR1 is SEHNR and CDR2 FQNEAQ (reference sequence). The junction had 2 bases not matched to a gene; V was cut back by 6 bases and J by 4 bases. The CDR3 consists of 12 residues. CDR3 protein: CASSWTGYGYTF. CDR3 nucleotide sequence: TGTGCCAGCAGTTGGACAGGCTATGGCTACACCTTC. Complete variable domain (other parts from reference TRBV7-9 and TRBJ1-2): DTGVSQNPRHKITKRGQNVTFRCDPISEHNRLYWYRQTLGQGPEFLTYFQNEAQLEKSRLLSDRFSAERPKGSFSTLEIQRTEQGDSAMYLCASSWTGYGYTFGSGTRLTVV.

The genes are TRBV6-1 and TRBJ2-7; D gene uncertain. Trimming removed 7 bases from V and 1 base from J, with 5 bases in between. Germline V CDR1 and CDR2: MNHNS, SASEGT. There are 11 residues in the CDR3. Written as DNA, the CDR3 is TGTGCCAGCATTACGTCCTACGAGCAGTACTTC. It specifies CASITSYEQYF.